The T cell receptor (beta chain) described here comes from a study of response to subunit inactivated influenza vaccine. Study conclusions and caveats: The authors suggested that every seasonal influenza vaccination recruits few new T cells.

In regard to this clonotype: The antigen is not known.

TCRdb reprocessed the RT-PCR reads with MiXCR, giving one entry per CDR3 protein. The data show about 650,000 distinct CDR3 sequences, around 14% seen once. This clonotype was obtained from a man in his forties or fifties who received an inactivated influenza vaccine. This specimen was PBMCs from blood, taken 11 to 12 days after vaccination.

The CDR3 sequence is CASSVGGGAYTEAFF. CDR3 nucleotides: TGTGCCAGCAGTGTGGGAGGGGGTGCCTACACTGAAGCTTTCTTT. The chain links TRBV9 to TRBJ1-1; perhaps TRBD1 as D (6 bases). CDR1 and CDR2 from the germline V gene are SGDLS and YYNGEE. The CDR3 spans 15 residues. Deletions cut 5 bases from V and 3 bases from J, with 17 bases between.